These 5 T cell receptor beta chains were sequenced from one sample in a study of T-cell reconstitution after alpha-beta-depleted transplantation in children (dated by TCRdb to the mid-2010s). The protocol used for the library was PCR. The instrument was an Illumina HiSeq 2500. TCR libraries were prepared with molecular barcoding, using unique molecular identifiers to normalize TCRbeta repertoire quantification. TCRdb trimmed public reads at Q25 via fastp, called clones via MiXCR and kept in-frame beta chains. Entries that share a CDR3 protein sequence are merged under the most common genes and DNA. The sample table shows about 610,000 distinct CDR3 sequences, and roughly a tenth are seen once. The leading ten clones occupy less than 5% of the sample. This specimen was PBMCs from the stem cell graft donor, taken from the stem cell graft. The receptor source for this set is a human donor who donated a stem cell graft to a child with acute myeloid leukemia.

This clonotype was observed a few times. V is TRBV3-1 and J is TRBJ2-1; 10 bases agree with TRBD2. CDR1 LGHDT and CDR2 YNNKEL come from the germline V gene (reference sequence). With V trimmed by 1 base and J by 9 bases, 15 bases remained unmatched. The CDR3 spans 18 residues. In nucleotides, the CDR3 is TGTGCCAGCAGCCAAGCAAGTTCAAGCGGGAGGGCCATGCCTGAGCAGTTCTTC. Protein sequence: CASSQASSSGRAMPEQFF.

This clonotype was counted only a few times. The chain links TRBV7-8 to TRBJ2-1; D possibly corresponds to TRBD2 (6 bases). Trimming cost V 1 base and J 3 bases, with 10 bases left between them. The CDR3 runs 15 residues. The V gene's germline CDR1 is SGHVS and CDR2 FQNEAQ. CDR3 sequence (DNA): TGTGCCAGCAGCTTAGGGCCGGGGGTCTACAATGAGCAGTTCTTC. Its protein product is CASSLGPGVYNEQFF.

The gene calls are TRBV6-4 and TRBJ2-5; a weak D match, TRBD2 (6 bases). Trimming cost V 6 bases and J 4 bases, with 24 bases left between them. The V gene's germline CDR1 is MRHNA and CDR2 SNTAGT. CDR3 length: 17 amino acids. The DNA for the CDR3 is TGTGCCAGCAGGACTTATATTAGCGGCCCCTGGGGAGAGACCCAGTACTTC. Its protein product is CASRTYISGPWGETQYF.

This chain uses TRBV29-1 with TRBJ2-7; D is perhaps TRBD2 (5 bases). Trimming shortened V by 4 bases and J by 6 bases, and 10 bases separated the two germline ends. The CDR3 totals 11 residues. Germline V gene data show CDR1 as SQVTM and CDR2 as ANQGSEA. CDR3 protein: CSVGGYGEQYF. Here the CDR3 DNA reads TGCAGCGTTGGCGGGTATGGCGAGCAGTACTTC.

This clonotype was observed at least ten times. The chain has TRBV7-6 and TRBJ2-5; perhaps TRBD2 as D (6 bases). This CDR3 comprises 14 residues. Germline V gene sequence: CDR1 SGHVS, CDR2 FNYEAQ. V lost 4 bases, J lost 4 bases, and 13 bases lay in between. The CDR3 reads CASSSSGTRETQYF. CDR3 sequence (DNA): TGTGCCAGCAGCTCCTCAGGGACTCGAGAGACCCAGTACTTC. Complete variable domain (other parts from reference TRBV7-6 and TRBJ2-5): GAGVSQSPRYKVTKRGQDVALRCDPISGHVSLYWYRQALGQGPEFLTYFNYEAQQDKSGLPNDRFSAERPEGSISTLTIQRTEQRDSAMYRCASSSSGTRETQYFGPGTRLLVL.